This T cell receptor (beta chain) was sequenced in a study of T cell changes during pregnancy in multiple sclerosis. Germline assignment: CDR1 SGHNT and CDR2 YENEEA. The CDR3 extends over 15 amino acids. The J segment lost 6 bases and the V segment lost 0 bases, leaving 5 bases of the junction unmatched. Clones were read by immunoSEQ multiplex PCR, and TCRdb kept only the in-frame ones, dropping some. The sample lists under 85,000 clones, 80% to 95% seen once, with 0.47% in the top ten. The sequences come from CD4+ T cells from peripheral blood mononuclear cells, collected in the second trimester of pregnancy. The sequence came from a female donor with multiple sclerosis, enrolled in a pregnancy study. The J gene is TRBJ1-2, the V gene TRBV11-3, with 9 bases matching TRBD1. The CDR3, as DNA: TGTGCCAGCAGCTTAGATCTCGGACAGGGGCATGGCTACACCTTC. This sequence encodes CASSLDLGQGHGYTF.